What follows are 19 T cell receptor beta chains derived from one specimen sequenced in a study of T cells in localized non-small cell lung cancer. Assay: immunoSEQ multiplex PCR; the TCRdb copy retains only in-frame clones and omits some. This sample has roughly 2,300 clones, with around two fifths found just once. The specimen comprised lung tumor tissue, sampled before any cancer treatment. The receptors were sampled from an older female donor with stage I lung adenocarcinoma.

A single count supports this clone. The chain recombines TRBV5-1 with TRBJ2-5; 10 bases fit TRBD2. The CDR3 is made up of 14 amino acids. Per germline, CDR1 SGHRS and CDR2 YFSETQ. The junction had 4 bases not matched to a gene; V was cut back by 6 bases and J by 2 bases. The CDR3 DNA is TGCGCCAGCACCCTAGCGGGGGCACAAGAGACCCAGTACTTC. Translation gives CASTLAGAQETQYF.

The genes are TRBV29-1 and TRBJ2-5; weak D call: TRBD1 (5 bases). The CDR3 has 12 residues. Between the trimmed V and J ends, which lost 6 bases and 0 bases, there was a span of 8 bases. Germline V lookup: CDR1 SQVTM, CDR2 ANQGSEA. The CDR3 nucleotides are TGCAGCGTAAGACAGAACCAAGAGACCCAGTACTTC. As protein: CSVRQNQETQYF.

V gene TRBV7-6 combines with J gene TRBJ2-7; the D gene could be TRBD1 or TRBD2 (6 bases each). Germline lookup yields CDR1 SGHVS and CDR2 FNYEAQ. This CDR3 comprises 15 residues. Trimming removed 7 bases from V and 2 bases from J, with 18 bases in between. The CDR3 bases are TGTGCCAGCAACCCCCCGGGGGCAGGGGCCTACGAGCAGTACTTC. This codes for CASNPPGAGAYEQYF.

This clone was observed a few times. The V and J genes are TRBV18 and TRBJ2-7; D gene uncertain. V dropped 6 bases and J dropped 3 bases, with 12 bases sitting between them. CDR1 is KGHSH and CDR2 is LQKENI in the germline V gene. The CDR3 totals 13 residues. The DNA for the CDR3 is TGTGCCAGCTCCCGGGCGAATTTCTACGAGCAGTACTTC. Translation gives CASSRANFYEQYF. Looking up the rest from reference TRBV18 and TRBJ2-7 gives the full variable domain: NAGVMQNPRHLVRRRGQEARLRCSPMKGHSHVYWYRQLPEEGLKFMVYLQKENIIDESGMPKERFSAEFPKEGPSILRIQQVVRGDSAAYFCASSRANFYEQYFGPGTRLTVT.

The chain links TRBV28 to TRBJ1-5; TRBD1 matches at 10 bases. There are 13 residues in the CDR3. Germline loops: CDR1 MDHEN, CDR2 SYDVKM. CDR3 DNA: TGTGCTACCCAGACAGGGGGCCATCAGCCCCAGCATTTT. Its protein is CATQTGGHQPQHF. Filled out from reference TRBV28 and TRBJ1-5, the complete variable domain reads DVKVTQSSRYLVKRTGEKVFLECVQDMDHENMFWYRQDPGLGLRLIYFSYDVKMKEKGDIPEGYSVSREKKERFSLILESASTNQTSMYLCATQTGGHQPQHFGDGTRLSIL.

This clone was seen only a few times. The chain is built from TRBV15 and TRBJ2-5, with no clear D. The CDR3 has 14 amino acids. CDR1 is LNHNV and CDR2 is YYDKDF in the germline V gene (reference sequence). Trimming left V 0 bases short and J 4 bases short, with 9 bases between. The CDR3 protein is CATSRDNEAETQYF. The CDR3 DNA is TGTGCCACCAGCAGAGATAATGAGGCAGAGACCCAGTACTTC.

The rearrangement joins TRBV7-6 to TRBJ2-3, with 7 bases aligning to TRBD2. CDR1 is SGHVS and CDR2 is FNYEAQ in the germline V gene. The V gene end was trimmed by 4 bases and the J gene end by 4 bases; junction bases not matched to a gene: 5. CDR3 length: 14 amino acids. CDR3 in DNA: TGTGCCAGCAGCTCCTGGGGGGGTCCAGATACGCAGTATTTT. It codes for CASSSWGGPDTQYF.

The chain has TRBV29-1 and TRBJ1-2, with 9 bases identical to TRBD1. CDR1 and CDR2 from the germline V gene are SQVTM and ANQGSEA. V lost 6 bases, J lost 12 bases, and 14 bases stayed unmatched. The CDR3 runs 13 residues. The CDR3 protein is CSVPPGTGPADTF. The CDR3 region has the DNA TGCAGCGTCCCCCCCGGGACAGGGCCGGCCGACACCTTC.

CDR3 bases: TGTGCCTGGAGTGGAACAGTCATGAACACTGAAGCTTTCTTT. This translates into CAWSGTVMNTEAFF. V usage is TRBV30 and J usage is TRBJ1-1; D remains unclear. Trimming took off 1 base at V and 0 bases at J, with 9 bases between the two ends. The CDR3 extends over 14 amino acids. Germline V gene data show CDR1 as GTSNPN and CDR2 as SVGIG (reference sequence).

The chain links TRBV28 to TRBJ2-3, with a tentative D call TRBD2 (6 bases). Trimming took off 10 bases at V and 6 bases at J, with 26 bases between the two ends. This CDR3 contains 16 residues. From germline, CDR1 is MDHEN and CDR2 SYDVKM. The CDR3: CATYTTAGLSGDTQYF. CDR3 sequence (DNA): TGTGCCACCTATACAACCGCGGGACTCTCAGGGGATACGCAGTATTTT.

The table lists this clone with a few counts. This chain joins TRBV11-3 and TRBJ2-1, with 10 bases lining up with TRBD2. V gave up 2 bases and J gave up 5 bases; unmatched junction bases: 3. From germline, CDR1 is SGHNT and CDR2 YENEEA. The CDR3 is 15 residues long. CDR3: CASSLLAGVNNEQFF. The CDR3 bases are TGTGCCAGCAGCTTACTAGCGGGAGTTAACAATGAGCAGTTCTTC.

V is TRBV28 and J is TRBJ1-5; 7 nucleotides align to TRBD1. In germline, CDR1 is MDHEN, CDR2 SYDVKM. The J segment lost 7 bases and the V segment lost 6 bases, leaving 6 bases of the junction unmatched. CDR3 length: 13 residues. The CDR3 DNA reads as TGTGCCAGCAGGGGAGGGGGCTCCCAGCCCCAGCATTTT. Amino acids: CASRGGGSQPQHF.

This chain joins TRBV30 and TRBJ2-5; TRBD1 aligns across 7 bases. This CDR3 has 14 amino acids. Losses at the gene ends were 0 bases for V and 4 bases for J; bases not matched to a gene: 5. The germline V gene encodes CDR1 GTSNPN and CDR2 SVGIG (reference sequence). The CDR3: CAWSVGDRVETQYF. The CDR3 region has the DNA TGTGCCTGGAGTGTCGGCGACAGGGTAGAGACCCAGTACTTC.

This chain joins TRBV10-2 and TRBJ2-2; a weak D match, TRBD2 (6 bases). With 4 bases removed from V and 11 bases from J, the gap between germline ends came to 11 bases. The V gene's germline CDR1 is WSHSY and CDR2 SAAADI. The CDR3 runs to 12 residues. As DNA, the CDR3 is TGCGCCAGCAGTGGCGGGGCGGGAGAGCTGTTTTTT. Translated, it gives CASSGGAGELFF.

The V and J genes are TRBV29-1 and TRBJ2-1, with D possibly being TRBD2 (5 bases). CDR3 length: 15 residues. Trimming removed 6 bases at V and 0 bases at J, with 15 bases between. CDR1 SQVTM and CDR2 ANQGSEA come from the germline V gene. CDR3 in amino acids: CSVVLGLSSYNEQFF. The CDR3 nucleotides read TGCAGCGTGGTACTAGGCCTAAGCTCCTACAATGAGCAGTTCTTC.

The chain recombines TRBV6-7 with TRBJ2-1; 7 positions agree with TRBD2. TRBV6-7 is reported as an ORF; its role is uncertain. This CDR3 comprises 13 residues. The V and J ends lost 7 bases and 7 bases, in that order; junction bases with no gene match: 7. The CDR3 reads CASTAGVWNEQFF. The CDR3 DNA follows: TGTGCCAGCACTGCGGGAGTTTGGAATGAGCAGTTCTTC.

V and J are TRBV28 and TRBJ1-1; the match to TRBD1 covers 12 bases. Germline lookup yields CDR1 MDHEN and CDR2 SYDVKM. CDR3 size: 19 residues. The V and J ends lost 3 bases and 0 bases, in that order; junction bases with no gene match: 11. The CDR3 DNA reads as TGTGCCAGCAGTTTTGAGGGACAGGGGGCAAATTGGCTGAACACTGAAGCTTTCTTT. Its translation: CASSFEGQGANWLNTEAFF.

This rearrangement joins TRBV28 to TRBJ2-7; 7 bases agree with TRBD1. Germline V CDR1 and CDR2: MDHEN, SYDVKM. V was clipped by 2 bases and J by 5 bases; unmatched bases: 3. CDR3 size: 13 residues. CDR3 sequence (DNA): TGTGCCAGCAGTTTAGGGCAGGGGGACGAGCAGTACTTC. Residues: CASSLGQGDEQYF.

This clone was found a few times. The CDR3, as DNA: TGTGCCAGCAGTCCAGCGCATCGACAAAGTCGGGCCAACGTCCTGACTTTC. Amino acid sequence: CASSPAHRQSRANVLTF. V gene TRBV6-8 combines with J gene TRBJ2-6, with no clear D. V lost 5 bases, J lost 5 bases, and 19 bases lay in between. CDR1 is MNHGY, CDR2 SAAAGT, per germline. This CDR3 comprises 17 residues.